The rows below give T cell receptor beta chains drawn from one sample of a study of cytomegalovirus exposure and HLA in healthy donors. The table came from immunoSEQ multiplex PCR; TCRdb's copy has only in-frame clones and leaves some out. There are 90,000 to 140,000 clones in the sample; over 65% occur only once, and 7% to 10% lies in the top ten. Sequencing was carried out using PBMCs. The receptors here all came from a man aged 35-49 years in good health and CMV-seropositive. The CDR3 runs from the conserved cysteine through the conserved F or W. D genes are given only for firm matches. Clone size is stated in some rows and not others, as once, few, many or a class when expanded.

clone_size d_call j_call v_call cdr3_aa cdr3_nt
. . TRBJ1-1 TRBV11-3 CASSSEGPYTEAFF TGTGCCAGCAGTTCCGAGGGTCCGTACACTGAAGCTTTCTTT
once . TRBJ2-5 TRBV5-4 CASSLDLGETQYF TGTGCCAGCAGCTTGGACCTCGGGGAGACCCAGTACTTC
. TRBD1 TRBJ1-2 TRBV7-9 CASSLPGTGVDYGYTF TGTGCCAGCAGCTTACCCGGGACAGGGGTGGACTATGGCTACACCTTC
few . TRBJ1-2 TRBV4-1 CASSPYNSPSGYGYTF TGCGCCAGCAGCCCGTACAATTCACCTAGCGGCTATGGCTACACCTTC
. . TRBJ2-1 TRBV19 CASQAGYNEQFF TGTGCCAGTCAAGCGGGTTACAATGAGCAGTTCTTC
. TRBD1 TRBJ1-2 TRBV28 CASRPTGGGGYGYTF TGTGCCAGCAGGCCTACAGGGGGCGGGGGGTATGGCTACACCTTC
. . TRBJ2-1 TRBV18 CASSPMRDEQFF TGTGCCAGCTCACCAATGAGGGATGAGCAGTTCTTC
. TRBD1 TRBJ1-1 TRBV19 CASSTKGARAEAFF TGTGCCAGTAGCACTAAGGGGGCTCGGGCTGAAGCTTTCTTT
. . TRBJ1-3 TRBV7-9 CASTPTGYGNTIYF TGTGCCAGCACCCCTACGGGGTACGGAAACACCATATATTTT
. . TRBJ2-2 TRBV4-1 CASSQDGGAAGELFF TGCGCCAGCAGCCAAGATGGGGGCGCAGCCGGGGAGCTGTTTTTT
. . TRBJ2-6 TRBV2 CASSPGGGANGLTF TGTGCCAGCAGTCCGGGTGGTGGGGCCAACGGCCTGACTTTC
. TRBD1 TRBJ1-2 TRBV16 CASSRTGGAFGYTF TGTGCCAGCAGCCGAACAGGGGGCGCGTTCGGCTACACCTTC
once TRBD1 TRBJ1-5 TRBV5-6 CASSSARQGGQPQHF TGTGCCAGCAGCTCCGCCAGACAGGGGGGACAGCCCCAGCATTTT
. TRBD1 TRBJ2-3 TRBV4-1 CASSHLGQGSTDTQYF TGCGCCAGCAGTCACCTGGGACAGGGGTCCACAGATACGCAGTATTTT
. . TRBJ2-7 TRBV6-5 CASSYSGTSYEQYF TGTGCCAGCAGTTACTCCGGGACATCGTACGAGCAGTACTTC
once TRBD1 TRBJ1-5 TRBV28 CASSSGGDQPQHF TGTGCCAGCAGTTCAGGGGGCGATCAGCCCCAGCATTTT
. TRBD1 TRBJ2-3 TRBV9 CASSVTGAGDTQYF TGTGCCAGCAGCGTGACAGGGGCCGGGGATACGCAGTATTTT
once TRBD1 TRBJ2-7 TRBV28 CASSQRQGAEEQYF TGTGCCAGCAGTCAAAGACAGGGGGCGGAGGAGCAGTACTTC
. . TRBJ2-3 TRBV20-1 CSARQGQAQYF TGCAGTGCTAGACAGGGACAAGCGCAGTATTTT
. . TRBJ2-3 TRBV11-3 CASSLGSRPSTDTQYF TGTGCCAGCAGCTTAGGGTCTAGGCCTAGCACAGATACGCAGTATTTT
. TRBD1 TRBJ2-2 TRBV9 CASSVGTGATGELFF TGTGCCAGCAGCGTAGGCACAGGGGCCACCGGGGAGCTGTTTTTT
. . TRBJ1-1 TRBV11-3 CASSLVFF TGTGCCAGCAGCCTCGTGTTCTTT
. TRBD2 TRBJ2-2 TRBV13 CASTAYIAGGLAGELFF TGTGCCAGCACCGCTTATATCGCGGGGGGGCTCGCCGGGGAGCTGTTTTTT
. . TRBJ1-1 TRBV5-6 CASSSPWQLNTEAFF TGTGCCAGCAGCTCCCCGTGGCAGTTGAACACTGAAGCTTTCTTT
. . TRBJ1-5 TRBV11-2 CASSLGAGLNQPQHF TGTGCCAGCAGCTTAGGGGCAGGCCTCAATCAGCCCCAGCATTTT
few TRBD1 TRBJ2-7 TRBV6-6 CASSGDRGWQYF TGTGCCAGCAGTGGGGACAGGGGATGGCAGTACTTC
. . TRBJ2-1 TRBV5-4 CASSPDSQMNNEQFF TGTGCCAGCAGCCCGGACAGCCAAATGAACAATGAGCAGTTCTTC
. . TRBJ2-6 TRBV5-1 CASSLPPGAGANVLTF TGCGCCAGCAGCTTGCCCCCGGGGGCTGGGGCCAACGTCCTGACTTTC
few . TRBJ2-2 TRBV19 CASSIGRGALNTGELFF TGTGCCAGTAGTATTGGTCGGGGGGCTCTTAACACCGGGGAGCTGTTTTTT
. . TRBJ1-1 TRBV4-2 CASSQWNGGDTEAFF TGTGCCAGCAGCCAGTGGAACGGGGGGGACACTGAAGCTTTCTTT
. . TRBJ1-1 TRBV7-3 CASSLELNTEAFF TGTGCCAGCAGTCTAGAGTTGAACACTGAAGCTTTCTTT
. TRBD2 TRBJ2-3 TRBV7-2 CASSLEASGRGTDTQYF TGTGCCAGCAGCTTAGAGGCTAGCGGGAGAGGCACAGATACGCAGTATTTT
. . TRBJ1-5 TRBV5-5 CASSPDTDQPQHF TGTGCCAGCAGCCCTGACACTGATCAGCCCCAGCATTTT
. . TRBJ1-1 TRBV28 CASSFFRQLGAVMNTEAFF TGTGCCAGCAGTTTTTTCCGCCAACTGGGAGCGGTTATGAACACTGAAGCTTTCTTT
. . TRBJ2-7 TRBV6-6 CASSYDSAGLGEQYF TGTGCCAGCAGTTACGACTCGGCAGGGCTCGGCGAGCAGTACTTC
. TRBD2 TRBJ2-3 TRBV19 CASSITGTSQDTQYF TGTGCCAGTAGTATTACCGGGACTAGTCAGGATACGCAGTATTTT
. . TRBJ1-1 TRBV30 CAWRPGHKNTETFF TGTGCCTGGAGACCGGGACACAAGAACACTGAAACTTTCTTT